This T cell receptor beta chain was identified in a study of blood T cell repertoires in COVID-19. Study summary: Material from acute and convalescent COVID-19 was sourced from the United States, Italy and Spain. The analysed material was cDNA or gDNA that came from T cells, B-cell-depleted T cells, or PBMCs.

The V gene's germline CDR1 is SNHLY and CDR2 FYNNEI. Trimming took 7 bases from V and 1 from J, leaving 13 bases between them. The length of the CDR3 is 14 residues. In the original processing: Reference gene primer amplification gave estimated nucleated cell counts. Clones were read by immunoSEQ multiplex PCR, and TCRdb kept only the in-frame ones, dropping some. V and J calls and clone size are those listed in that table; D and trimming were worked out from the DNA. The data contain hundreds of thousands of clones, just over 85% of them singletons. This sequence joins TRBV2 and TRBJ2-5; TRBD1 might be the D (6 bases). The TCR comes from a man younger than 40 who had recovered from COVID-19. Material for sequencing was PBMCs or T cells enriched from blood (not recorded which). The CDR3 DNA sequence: TGTGCCAGCAACGAGGCCAGGGGCCAAGAGACCCAGTACTTC. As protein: CASNEARGQETQYF.